One and the same sample provided the 8 T cell receptor beta chains below, sequenced in a study of CD8+CD57+ T cells in acquired aplastic anemia. In patients chosen for sequencing, flow cytometry had shown CD8+CD57+ cell expansion. The template for TCR beta VDJ and CDR3 sequence profiling was genomic DNA. TCRdb used MiXCR to reprocess the reads, holding one entry per CDR3 protein. This table has 90,000 to 150,000 distinct CDR3 sequences, 55% to 60% appearing once. What was sequenced was sorted CD4+, CD8+, or CD8+CD57+ T cells (not recorded which) from PBMCs. The receptors were sampled from a human donor with aplastic anemia.

The chain has TRBV20-1 and TRBJ1-1; D perhaps matches TRBD1 (5 bases). CDR1 is DFQATT and CDR2 is SNEGSKA in the germline V gene (reference sequence). V lost 5 bases to trimming and J lost 3 bases, with 13 bases between them. The CDR3 consists of 13 residues. This chain's CDR3 is CSASSMGDTEAFF. For the CDR3, the DNA is TGCAGTGCTTCGTCGATGGGGGACACTGAAGCTTTCTTT.

This chain uses TRBV20-1 with TRBJ2-1; D may be TRBD2 (5 bases). This CDR3 has 17 residues. Germline V lookup: CDR1 DFQATT, CDR2 SNEGSKA (reference sequence). Trimming removed 0 bases at V and 0 bases at J, with 15 bases between. The CDR3: CSARDKVRLTSYNEQFF. CDR3 sequence (DNA): TGCAGTGCTAGAGATAAAGTAAGACTAACCTCCTACAATGAGCAGTTCTTC.

The V call is TRBV4-1, the J call TRBJ1-3; 11 bases match TRBD1. Germline V lookup: CDR1 MGHRA, CDR2 YSYEKL. The CDR3 length is 15 residues. V lost 6 bases and J lost 2; bases outside the gene matches: 3. The CDR3 is CASSGDRGAGNTIYF. For the CDR3, the DNA is TGCGCCAGCAGTGGGGACAGGGGGGCTGGAAACACCATATATTTT.

This chain links TRBV10-2 with TRBJ2-7; 9 nucleotides line up with TRBD1. The CDR3 runs to 14 residues. Germline assignment: CDR1 WSHSY and CDR2 SAAADI. The ends lost 7 bases at V and 6 bases at J; junction bases unmatched: 10. Here the CDR3 DNA reads TGCGCCAGCAAGGGACAGGGATTTACAAGCGAGCAGTACTTC. This translates into CASKGQGFTSEQYF.

The CDR3 nucleotides read TGTGCCAGCAGCGGGTGGGGAGGGACTAGCACAGATACGCAGTATTTT. Protein: CASSGWGGTSTDTQYF. The chain links TRBV7-6 to TRBJ2-3, with 7 bases aligning to TRBD2. Germline lookup yields CDR1 SGHVS and CDR2 FNYEAQ. The V gene end was trimmed by 5 bases and the J gene end by 0 bases; junction bases not matched to a gene: 8. This CDR3 is 16 amino acids long.

This clonotype was seen at least ten times. The chain's CDR3 is CASSQFSSTDTQYF. Here the CDR3 DNA reads TGTGCCAGCAGCCAGTTCAGCAGCACAGATACGCAGTATTTT. The chain carries TRBV16 and TRBJ2-3; D is undetermined. Trimming shortened V by 3 bases and J by 0 bases, and 7 bases separated the two germline ends. This CDR3 contains 14 residues. Per the germline V gene, CDR1 is KGHSY and CDR2 is FQNENV. Looking up the rest from reference TRBV16 and TRBJ2-3 gives the full variable domain: GEEVAQTPKHLVRGEGQKAKLYCAPIKGHSYVFWYQQVLKNEFKFLISFQNENVFDETGMPKERFSAKCLPNSPCSLEIQATKLEDSAVYFCASSQFSSTDTQYFGPGTRLTVL.

CDR3 sequence reads: CASSSREVATNEKLFF. DNA of the CDR3: TGTGCCAGCAGCTCCCGGGAGGTTGCAACTAATGAAAAACTGTTTTTT. V is TRBV13 and J is TRBJ1-4; the D is unclear. Trimming stripped 4 bases from V and 0 bases from J, with 12 bases between. In germline, CDR1 is PRHDT, CDR2 FYEKMQ (reference sequence). The CDR3 has 16 amino acids.

Written as DNA, the CDR3 is TGCAGCGTTTGGTCAGCCCTTCTCACAGATACGCAGTATTTT. As protein: CSVWSALLTDTQYF. This chain uses TRBV29-1 with TRBJ2-3; D remains ambiguous. V lost 5 bases, J lost 2 bases, and 14 bases lay in between. The CDR3 spans 14 residues. Germline-derived CDR1 and CDR2 are SQVTM and ANQGSEA.